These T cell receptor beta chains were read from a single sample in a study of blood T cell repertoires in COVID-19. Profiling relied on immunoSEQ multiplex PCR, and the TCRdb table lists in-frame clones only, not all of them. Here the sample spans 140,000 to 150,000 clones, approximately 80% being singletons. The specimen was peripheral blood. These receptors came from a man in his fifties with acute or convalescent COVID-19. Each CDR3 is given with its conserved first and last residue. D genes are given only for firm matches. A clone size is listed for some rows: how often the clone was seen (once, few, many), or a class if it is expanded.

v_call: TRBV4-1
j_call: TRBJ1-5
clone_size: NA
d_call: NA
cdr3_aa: CASSQDKESNQPQHF
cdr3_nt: TGCGCCAGCAGCCAAGATAAGGAGAGCAATCAGCCCCAGCATTTT

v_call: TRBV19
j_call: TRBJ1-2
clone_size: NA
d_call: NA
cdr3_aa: CASTGMGTNYGYTF
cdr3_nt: TGTGCCAGTACCGGAATGGGCACTAACTATGGCTACACCTTC

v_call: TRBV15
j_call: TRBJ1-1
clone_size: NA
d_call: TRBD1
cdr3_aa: CATSDRGRDTEAFF
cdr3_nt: TGTGCCACCAGCGACAGGGGGCGCGACACTGAAGCTTTCTTT

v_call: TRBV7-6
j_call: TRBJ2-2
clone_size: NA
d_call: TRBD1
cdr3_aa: CASSLATGAGELFF
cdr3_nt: TGTGCCAGCAGCTTAGCTACAGGGGCCGGGGAGCTGTTTTTT

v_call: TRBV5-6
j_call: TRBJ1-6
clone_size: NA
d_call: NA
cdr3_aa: CASSLVSEHSPLHF
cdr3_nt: TGTGCCAGCAGCTTGGTGTCAGAACATTCACCCCTCCACTTT

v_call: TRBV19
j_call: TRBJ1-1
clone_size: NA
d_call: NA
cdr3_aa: CASTGPGTLNTEAFF
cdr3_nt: TGTGCCAGTACGGGACCAGGGACACTAAACACTGAAGCTTTCTTT

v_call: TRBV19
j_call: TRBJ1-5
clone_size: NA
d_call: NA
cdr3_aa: CASSMERQGGQPQHF
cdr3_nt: TGTGCCAGTAGTATGGAGAGGCAGGGAGGCCAGCCCCAGCATTTT

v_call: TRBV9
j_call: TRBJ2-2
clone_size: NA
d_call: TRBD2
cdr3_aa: CASSDAGLAGGELFF
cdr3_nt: TGTGCCAGCAGCGACGCGGGACTAGCAGGCGGGGAGCTGTTTTTT

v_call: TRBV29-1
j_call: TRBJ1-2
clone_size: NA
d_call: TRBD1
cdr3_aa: CSVEGQGYGYTF
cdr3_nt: TGCAGCGTTGAGGGACAGGGATATGGCTACACCTTC

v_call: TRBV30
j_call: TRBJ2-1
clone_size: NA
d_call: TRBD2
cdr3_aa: CAWGRPGTSGGILYNEQFF
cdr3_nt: TGTGCCTGGGGACGACCCGGGACTAGCGGGGGAATCCTTTACAATGAGCAGTTCTTC

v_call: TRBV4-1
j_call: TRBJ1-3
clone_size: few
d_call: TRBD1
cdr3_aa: CASSPAAEGRGPGNTIYF
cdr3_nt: TGCGCCAGCAGCCCGGCCGCCGAGGGCAGGGGGCCTGGAAACACCATATATTTT

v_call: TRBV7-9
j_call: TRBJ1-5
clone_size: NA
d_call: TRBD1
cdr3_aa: CASQDRVDQPQHF
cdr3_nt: TGTGCCAGCCAGGACAGGGTAGATCAGCCCCAGCATTTT

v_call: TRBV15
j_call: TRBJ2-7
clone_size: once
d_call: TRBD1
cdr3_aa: CATSREQGIYEQYF
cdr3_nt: TGTGCCACCAGCAGAGAACAGGGGATCTACGAGCAGTACTTC

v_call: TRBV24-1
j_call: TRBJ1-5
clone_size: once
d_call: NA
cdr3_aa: CATSEQGSNQPQHF
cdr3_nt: TGTGCCACCAGTGAGCAGGGGAGCAATCAGCCCCAGCATTTT

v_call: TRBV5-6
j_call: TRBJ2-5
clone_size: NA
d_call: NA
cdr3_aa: CASSRDMTQYF
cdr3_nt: TGTGCCAGCAGTAGAGACATGACCCAGTACTTC

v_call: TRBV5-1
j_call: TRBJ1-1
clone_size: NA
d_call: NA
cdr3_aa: CASSPPGQNTEAFF
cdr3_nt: TGCGCCAGCAGTCCCCCGGGACAGAACACTGAAGCTTTCTTT

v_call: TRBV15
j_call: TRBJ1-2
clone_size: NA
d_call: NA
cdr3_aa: CATSRATENYGYTF
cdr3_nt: TGTGCCACCAGCAGAGCGACAGAGAACTATGGCTACACCTTC

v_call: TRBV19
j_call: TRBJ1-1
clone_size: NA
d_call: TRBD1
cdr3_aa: CASSIGRGVAEAFF
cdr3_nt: TGTGCCAGTAGTATAGGCAGGGGGGTCGCTGAAGCTTTCTTT

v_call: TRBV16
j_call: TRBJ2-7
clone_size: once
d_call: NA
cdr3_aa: CASSRGQTSYEQYF
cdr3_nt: TGTGCCAGCAGCCGAGGCCAAACCTCCTACGAGCAGTACTTC

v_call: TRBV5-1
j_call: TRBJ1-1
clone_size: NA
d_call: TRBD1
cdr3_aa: CASSPGQAKNTEAFF
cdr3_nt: TGCGCCAGCAGCCCGGGACAGGCGAAGAACACTGAAGCTTTCTTT

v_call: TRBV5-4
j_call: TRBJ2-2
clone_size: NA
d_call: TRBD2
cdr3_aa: CASSLATSGGGPGELFF
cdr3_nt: TGTGCCAGCAGCTTGGCTACGTCGGGGGGGGGCCCCGGGGAGCTGTTTTTT

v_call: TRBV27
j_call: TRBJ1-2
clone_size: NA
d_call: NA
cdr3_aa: CASSQAGTNLYGYTF
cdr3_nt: TGTGCCAGCAGCCAAGCCGGGACAAACCTCTATGGCTACACCTTC

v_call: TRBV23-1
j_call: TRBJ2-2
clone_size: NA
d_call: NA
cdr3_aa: CASTHLGSTGELFF
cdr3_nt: TGCGCCAGCACTCACCTTGGGAGCACCGGGGAGCTGTTTTTT

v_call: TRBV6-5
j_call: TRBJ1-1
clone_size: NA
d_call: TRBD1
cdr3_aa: CASRRVQGSPEAFF
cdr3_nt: TGTGCCAGCAGGAGGGTACAGGGGAGCCCTGAAGCTTTCTTT

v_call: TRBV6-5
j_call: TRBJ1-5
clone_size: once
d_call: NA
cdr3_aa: CASRDTIANQPQHF
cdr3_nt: TGTGCCAGCCGGGACACCATAGCAAATCAGCCCCAGCATTTT

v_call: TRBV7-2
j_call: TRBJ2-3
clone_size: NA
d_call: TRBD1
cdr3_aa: CASSPGQGSTDTQYF
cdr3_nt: TGTGCCAGCAGTCCTGGACAGGGAAGCACAGATACGCAGTATTTT

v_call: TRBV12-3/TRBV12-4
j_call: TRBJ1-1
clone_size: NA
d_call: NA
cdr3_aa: CASSFIRNTEAFF
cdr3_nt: TGTGCCAGCAGTTTCATCAGGAACACTGAAGCTTTCTTT

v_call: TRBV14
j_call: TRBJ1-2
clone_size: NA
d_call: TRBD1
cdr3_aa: CASSHNRGQGDYGYTF
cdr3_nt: TGTGCCAGCAGCCACAACCGGGGACAGGGGGACTATGGCTACACCTTC

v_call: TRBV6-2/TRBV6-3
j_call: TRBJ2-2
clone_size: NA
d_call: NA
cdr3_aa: CASSYSGGRDYTGELFF
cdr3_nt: TGTGCCAGCAGTTACTCGGGTGGGCGCGATTACACCGGGGAGCTGTTTTTT

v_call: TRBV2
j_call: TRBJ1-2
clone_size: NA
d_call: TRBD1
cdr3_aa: CASSEALDRGDYGYTF
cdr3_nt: TGTGCCAGCAGTGAAGCGCTCGACAGGGGGGACTATGGCTACACCTTC

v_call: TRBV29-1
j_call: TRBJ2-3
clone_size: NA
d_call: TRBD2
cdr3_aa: CSVEPSGADTQYF
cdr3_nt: TGCAGCGTTGAGCCTAGCGGAGCAGATACGCAGTATTTT

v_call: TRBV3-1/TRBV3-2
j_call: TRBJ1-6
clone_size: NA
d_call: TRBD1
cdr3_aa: CASRDRWDSPLHF
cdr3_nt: TGTGCCAGCAGGGACAGGTGGGATTCACCCCTCCACTTT

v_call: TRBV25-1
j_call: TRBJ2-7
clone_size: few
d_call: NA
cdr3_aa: CASSDEQGLYEQYF
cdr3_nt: TGTGCCAGCAGTGATGAACAGGGCTTATACGAGCAGTACTTC

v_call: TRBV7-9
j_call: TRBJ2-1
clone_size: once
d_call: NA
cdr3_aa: CASSPVLGLVNEQFF
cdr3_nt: TGTGCCAGCAGCCCCGTCTTAGGACTCGTCAATGAGCAGTTCTTC

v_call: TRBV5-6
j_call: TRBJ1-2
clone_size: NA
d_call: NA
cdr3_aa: CASSLTGTGYTF
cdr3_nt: TGTGCCAGCAGCTTAACAGGGACTGGCTACACCTTC

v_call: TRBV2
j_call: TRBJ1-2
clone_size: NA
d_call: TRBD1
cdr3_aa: CASKRDSDNYGYTF
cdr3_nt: TGTGCCAGCAAACGGGACAGCGACAACTATGGCTACACCTTC

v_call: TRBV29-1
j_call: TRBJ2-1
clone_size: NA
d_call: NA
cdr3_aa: CSVEDRGSPDGTYNEQFF
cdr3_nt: TGCAGCGTTGAAGATCGGGGTTCACCCGACGGGACCTACAATGAGCAGTTCTTC

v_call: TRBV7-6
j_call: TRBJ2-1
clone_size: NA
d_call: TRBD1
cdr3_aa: CASSPWGDRENRNEQFF
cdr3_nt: TGTGCCAGCAGCCCGTGGGGTGACAGGGAAAATCGCAATGAGCAGTTCTTC

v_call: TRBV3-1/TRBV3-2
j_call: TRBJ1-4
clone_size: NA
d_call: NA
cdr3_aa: CASSHQPRAHEKLFF
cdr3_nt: TGTGCCAGCAGCCACCAGCCGAGGGCGCATGAAAAACTGTTTTTT

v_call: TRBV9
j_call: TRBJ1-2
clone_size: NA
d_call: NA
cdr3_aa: CASSVGAGDETYGYTF
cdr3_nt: TGTGCCAGCAGCGTAGGGGCAGGGGATGAGACCTATGGCTACACCTTC

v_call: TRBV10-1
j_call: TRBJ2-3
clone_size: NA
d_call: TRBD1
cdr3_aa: CASSPLTGQGESDTQYF
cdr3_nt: TGCGCCAGCAGTCCACTTACGGGACAGGGGGAATCAGATACGCAGTATTTT

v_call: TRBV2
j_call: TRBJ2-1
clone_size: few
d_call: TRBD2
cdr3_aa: CASKGSGGANEQFF
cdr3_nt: TGTGCCAGCAAAGGTAGCGGGGGGGCGAATGAGCAGTTCTTC

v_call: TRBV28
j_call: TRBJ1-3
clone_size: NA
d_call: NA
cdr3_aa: CASRKGEIGNTIYF
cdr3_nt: TGTGCCAGCAGAAAGGGGGAAATAGGAAACACCATATATTTT

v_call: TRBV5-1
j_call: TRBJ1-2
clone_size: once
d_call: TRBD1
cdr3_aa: CASSLATGGNYGYTF
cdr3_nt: TGCGCCAGCAGCTTGGCTACAGGGGGTAACTATGGCTACACCTTC

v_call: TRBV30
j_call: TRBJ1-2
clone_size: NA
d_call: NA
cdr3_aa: CAWRPGANYGYTF
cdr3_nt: TGTGCCTGGAGACCAGGCGCGAACTATGGCTACACCTTC

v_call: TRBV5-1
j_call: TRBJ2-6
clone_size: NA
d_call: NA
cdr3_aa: CASQDISGANVLTF
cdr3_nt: TGCGCCAGCCAAGACATCTCTGGGGCCAACGTCCTGACTTTC

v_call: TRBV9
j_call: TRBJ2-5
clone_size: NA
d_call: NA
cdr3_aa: CASSVQQGGVGETQYF
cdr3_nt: TGTGCCAGCAGCGTACAACAGGGAGGGGTGGGGGAGACCCAGTACTTC